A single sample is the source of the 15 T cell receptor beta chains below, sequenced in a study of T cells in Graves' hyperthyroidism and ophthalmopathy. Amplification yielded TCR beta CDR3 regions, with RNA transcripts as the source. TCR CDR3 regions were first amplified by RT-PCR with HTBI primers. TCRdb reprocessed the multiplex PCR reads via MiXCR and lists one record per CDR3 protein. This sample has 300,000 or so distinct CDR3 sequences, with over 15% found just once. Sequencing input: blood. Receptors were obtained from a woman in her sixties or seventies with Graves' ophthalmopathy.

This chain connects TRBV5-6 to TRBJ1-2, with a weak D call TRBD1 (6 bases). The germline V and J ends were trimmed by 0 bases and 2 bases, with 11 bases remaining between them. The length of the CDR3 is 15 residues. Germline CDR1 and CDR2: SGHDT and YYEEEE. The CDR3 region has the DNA TGTGCCAGCAGCTTGGTCAGGGGCGCGAACTATGGCTACACCTTC. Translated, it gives CASSLVRGANYGYTF.

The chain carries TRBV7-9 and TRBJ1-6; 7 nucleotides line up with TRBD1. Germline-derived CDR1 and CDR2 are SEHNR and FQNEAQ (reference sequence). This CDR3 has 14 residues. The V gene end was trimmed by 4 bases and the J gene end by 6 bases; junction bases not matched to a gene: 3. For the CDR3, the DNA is TGTGCCAGCAGCTCTTGGGACAGTAATTCACCCCTCCACTTT. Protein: CASSSWDSNSPLHF.

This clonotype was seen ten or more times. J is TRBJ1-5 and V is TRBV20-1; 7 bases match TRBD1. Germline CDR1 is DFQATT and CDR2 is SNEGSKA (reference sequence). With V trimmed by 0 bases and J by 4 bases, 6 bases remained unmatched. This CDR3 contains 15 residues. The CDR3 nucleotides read TGCAGTGCTAGAGATAGACAGGGACGGAATCAGCCCCAGCATTTT. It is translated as CSARDRQGRNQPQHF.

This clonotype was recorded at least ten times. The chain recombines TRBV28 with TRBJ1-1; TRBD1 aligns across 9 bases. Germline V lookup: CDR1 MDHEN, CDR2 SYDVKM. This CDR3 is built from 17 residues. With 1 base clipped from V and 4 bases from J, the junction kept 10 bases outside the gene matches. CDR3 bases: TGTGCCAGCAGTTTATATGGGACAGGGCCCGTTCGCACTGAAGCTTTCTTT. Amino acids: CASSLYGTGPVRTEAFF.

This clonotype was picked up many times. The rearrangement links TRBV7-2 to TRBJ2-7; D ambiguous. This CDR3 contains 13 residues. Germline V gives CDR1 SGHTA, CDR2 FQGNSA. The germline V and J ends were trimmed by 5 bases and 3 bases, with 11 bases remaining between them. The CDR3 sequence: CASSAPSVYEQYF. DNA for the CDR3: TGTGCCAGCAGCGCCCCCTCGGTCTACGAGCAGTACTTC.

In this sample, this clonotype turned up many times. CDR3 nucleotide sequence: TGTGCCAGCAGTTTAGCCGGGACAATGGAGACCCAGTACTTC. It encodes CASSLAGTMETQYF. The rearrangement uses TRBV28 and TRBJ2-5, with D possibly matching TRBD1 (6 bases). The ends were cut back, 2 bases at V and 5 bases at J, with 12 bases in the middle. This CDR3 has 14 amino acids. Per germline, CDR1 MDHEN and CDR2 SYDVKM. The full variable domain, completed using reference TRBV28 and TRBJ2-5, is DVKVTQSSRYLVKRTGEKVFLECVQDMDHENMFWYRQDPGLGLRLIYFSYDVKMKEKGDIPEGYSVSREKKERFSLILESASTNQTSMYLCASSLAGTMETQYFGPGTRLLVL.

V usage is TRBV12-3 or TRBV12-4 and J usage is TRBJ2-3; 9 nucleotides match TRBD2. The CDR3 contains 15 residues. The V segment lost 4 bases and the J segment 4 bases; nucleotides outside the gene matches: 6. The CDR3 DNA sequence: TGTGCCAGCAGTTACATAGCGGGAGTGGCAGATACGCAGTATTTT. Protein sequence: CASSYIAGVADTQYF.

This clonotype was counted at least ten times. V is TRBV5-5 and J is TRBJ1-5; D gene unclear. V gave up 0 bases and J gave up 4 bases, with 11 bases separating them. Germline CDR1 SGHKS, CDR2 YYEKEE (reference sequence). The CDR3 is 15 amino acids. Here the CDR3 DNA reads TGTGCCAGCAGCTTGGTTTTGGGAACTAATCAGCCCCAGCATTTT. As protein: CASSLVLGTNQPQHF.

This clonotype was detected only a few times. This CDR3 reads CATSSGVYGYTF. The CDR3 DNA sequence: TGTGCCACCAGTTCAGGGGTCTATGGCTACACCTTC. V usage is TRBV24-1 and J usage is TRBJ1-2; TRBD1 might be the D (6 bases). The CDR3 sequence is 12 residues long. From germline, CDR1 is KGHDR and CDR2 SFDVKD. Trimming pared 6 bases from V and 4 bases from J, leaving 8 bases between.

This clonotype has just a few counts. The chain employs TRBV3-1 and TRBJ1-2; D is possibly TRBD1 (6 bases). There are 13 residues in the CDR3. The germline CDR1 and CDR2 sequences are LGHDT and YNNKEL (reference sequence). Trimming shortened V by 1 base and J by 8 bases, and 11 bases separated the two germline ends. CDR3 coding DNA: TGTGCCAGCAGCCAAGGGGCAGGACAGGGCTACACCTTC. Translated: CASSQGAGQGYTF.

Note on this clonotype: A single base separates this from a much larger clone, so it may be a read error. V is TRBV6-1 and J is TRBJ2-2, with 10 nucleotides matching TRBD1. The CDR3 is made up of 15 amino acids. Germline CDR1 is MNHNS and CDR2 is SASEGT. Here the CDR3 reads CASPSGTGDTGERFF. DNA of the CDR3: TGTGCCAGCCCCTCGGGGACAGGGGACACCGGGGAGCGGTTTTTT.

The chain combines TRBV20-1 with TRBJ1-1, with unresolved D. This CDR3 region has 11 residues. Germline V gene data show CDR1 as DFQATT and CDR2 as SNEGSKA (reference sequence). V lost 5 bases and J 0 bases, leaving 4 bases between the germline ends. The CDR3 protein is CSAPVNTEAFF. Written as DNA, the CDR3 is TGCAGTGCTCCGGTGAACACTGAAGCTTTCTTT.

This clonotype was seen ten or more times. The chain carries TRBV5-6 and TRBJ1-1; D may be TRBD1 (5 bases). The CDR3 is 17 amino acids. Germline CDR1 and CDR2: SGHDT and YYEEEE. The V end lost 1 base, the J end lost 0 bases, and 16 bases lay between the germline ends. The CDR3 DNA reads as TGTGCCAGCAGCTTGTACGGGGCTGTCATGGTGAACACTGAAGCTTTCTTT. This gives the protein CASSLYGAVMVNTEAFF.

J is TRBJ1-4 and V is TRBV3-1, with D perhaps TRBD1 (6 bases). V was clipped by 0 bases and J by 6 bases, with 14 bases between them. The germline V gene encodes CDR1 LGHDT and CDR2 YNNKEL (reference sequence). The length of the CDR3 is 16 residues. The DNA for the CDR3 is TGTGCCAGCAGCCAAGATCTGTCAAGGGGGGATGAAAAACTGTTTTTT. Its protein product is CASSQDLSRGDEKLFF.

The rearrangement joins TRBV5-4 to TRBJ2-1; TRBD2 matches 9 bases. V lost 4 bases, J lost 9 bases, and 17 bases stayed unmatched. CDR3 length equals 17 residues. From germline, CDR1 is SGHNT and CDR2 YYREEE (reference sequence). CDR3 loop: CASSLRAGGPNFSEQFF. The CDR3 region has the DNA TGTGCCAGCAGCCTTAGAGCGGGGGGCCCAAATTTTAGTGAGCAGTTCTTC.